The 23 T cell receptor beta chains given below trace back to one sample, sequenced in a study of beta chain features in type 1 diabetes (dated by TCRdb to the late 2010s). Study-wide findings and limitations: A moderate but significant shortening of TCRB CDR3 length was observed in type 1 diabetes patients in all four CD4+ subsets.

No antigens are known for them. Libraries were made using the immunoSEQ multiplex PCR assay. The High Capacity cDNA Reverse Transcription Kit was used to reverse transcribe all of the isolated RNA, meaning that expressed TCRB transcripts were what got sequenced. The clones in this table, taken by TCRdb from immuneACCESS, are in-frame only. Not every clone is retained; where verified, under half of the shortfall comes from an unresolved V gene, and the cause of the rest is unknown. Within this sample are 300,000 to 450,000 clones, with over 10% of them counted one time only. About 0.01% of the sample is in the top ten clones. The sample was naive CD4+ T cells from blood. Explained via the paper, the cell subset or site label denotes: true naive CD4+ T cells. The receptors here all came from a woman aged 18 to 35 with type 1 diabetes.

This clone occurred a few times. This rearrangement joins TRBV25-1 to TRBJ1-2, with a weak D call TRBD1 (5 bases). The CDR3 consists of 13 residues. CDR1 is MGHDK and CDR2 is SYGVNS in the germline V gene. Trimming stripped 6 bases from V and 2 bases from J, with 10 bases between. The chain's CDR3 is CASSGQANYGYTF. The CDR3 region has the DNA TGTGCCAGCAGCGGACAAGCCAACTATGGCTACACCTTC.

This clone was seen more than once but under ten times. The V gene is TRBV18, the J gene TRBJ1-1; no firm D call. Germline-derived CDR1 and CDR2 are KGHSH and LQKENI. Trimming removed 8 bases from V and 2 bases from J, with 12 bases in between. The CDR3 sequence is 13 residues long. DNA for the CDR3: TGTGCCAGCCACTTCGAGCGAAACACTGAAGCTTTCTTT. Protein product: CASHFERNTEAFF.

V is TRBV5-1 and J is TRBJ2-3; D may be TRBD1 (5 bases). Germline V gene data show CDR1 as SGHRS and CDR2 as YFSETQ. CDR3 size: 13 residues. The V end was cut by 4 bases, the J end by 5 bases, with 11 bases between. CDR3: CASSGGHLDTQYF. CDR3 nucleotide sequence: TGCGCCAGCAGCGGTGGACATCTAGATACGCAGTATTTT.

This clone was observed a few times. The chain joins TRBV29-1 to TRBJ2-1; TRBD1 aligns across 8 bases. The CDR3 is made up of 15 amino acids. With V trimmed by 6 bases and J by 3 bases, 10 bases remained unmatched. Germline CDR1 SQVTM, CDR2 ANQGSEA. DNA for the CDR3: TGCAGCGTGACGTCTGGGACAGGACACTACAATGAGCAGTTCTTC. Amino acid sequence: CSVTSGTGHYNEQFF.

The V call is TRBV28, the J call TRBJ2-7; no firm D call. There are 13 residues in the CDR3. CDR1 MDHEN and CDR2 SYDVKM come from the germline V gene. The V end lost 7 bases, the J end lost 2 bases, and 12 bases lay between the germline ends. CDR3 sequence: CASIRPGTYEQYF. In nucleotides, the CDR3 is TGTGCCAGCATAAGGCCAGGTACCTACGAGCAGTACTTC.

This rearrangement joins TRBV19 to TRBJ2-3; 12 bases align to TRBD2. CDR3 length equals 15 residues. In germline, CDR1 is LNHDA, CDR2 SQIVND (reference sequence). J lost 6 bases, V lost 7 bases, and 8 bases had no gene match. The CDR3 is CASTLLAGGRDTQYF. CDR3 nucleotides: TGTGCCAGTACCCTCCTAGCGGGAGGGCGTGATACGCAGTATTTT.

This clone was detected a few times. The chain combines TRBV5-6 with TRBJ2-5; 10 bases map to TRBD2. V shed 4 bases, J shed 7 bases, and the junction held 7 bases outside the gene matches. The CDR3 runs 14 residues. The germline V gene encodes CDR1 SGHDT and CDR2 YYEEEE. CDR3 protein: CASSTRTSGGTQYF. CDR3 nucleotide sequence: TGTGCCAGCAGCACAAGGACTAGCGGCGGGACCCAGTACTTC.

V gene TRBV9 combines with J gene TRBJ2-1; a weak D match, TRBD2 (7 bases). CDR3 size: 15 residues. V dropped 4 bases and J dropped 4 bases, with 15 bases sitting between them. Germline CDR1 is SGDLS and CDR2 is YYNGEE. The CDR3 loop is CASSIAGAEYNEQFF. The DNA of the CDR3 is TGTGCCAGCAGCATTGCGGGGGCCGAATACAATGAGCAGTTCTTC.

The chain joins TRBV2 to TRBJ2-2; 8 nucleotides match TRBD1. V lost 6 bases, J lost 1 base, and 7 bases stayed unmatched. The germline V gene has CDR1 SNHLY and CDR2 FYNNEI. This CDR3 comprises 16 residues. The CDR3 DNA is TGTGCCAGCAGATCACAGGGGGTGTGGAACACCGGGGAGCTGTTTTTT. As protein: CASRSQGVWNTGELFF.

This chain connects TRBV11-3 to TRBJ1-2; 12 bases are a match to TRBD1. V trimming: 1 base; J trimming: 8 bases; junction bases outside the gene matches: 11. The germline CDR1 and CDR2 sequences are SGHNT and YENEEA. This CDR3 region has 17 residues. The CDR3 protein is CASSLGGPGQGARGYTF. CDR3 nucleotides: TGTGCCAGCAGCTTAGGTGGACCGGGACAGGGGGCCCGGGGCTACACCTTC. The whole variable domain, filled in from reference TRBV11-3 and TRBJ1-2, reads EAGVVQSPRYKIIEKKQPVAFWCNPISGHNTLYWYLQNLGQGPELLIRYENEEAVDDSQLPKDRFSAERLKGVDSTLKIQPAELGDSAVYLCASSLGGPGQGARGYTFGSGTRLTVV.

The chain recombines TRBV7-9 with TRBJ2-3, with 10 bases identical to TRBD1. Germline assignment: CDR1 SEHNR and CDR2 FQNEAQ (reference sequence). V shed 5 bases and J 8 bases; nucleotides not matched to a gene: 7. The CDR3 is 14 amino acids. CDR3 DNA sequence: TGTGCCAGCAGCGGTGACAGGGGGCCGGGTACGCAGTATTTT. Translated, it gives CASSGDRGPGTQYF.

This clone occurred a few times. The chain has TRBV7-9 and TRBJ2-1, with 14 bases that match TRBD2. The V and J ends lost 2 bases and 9 bases, in that order; junction bases with no gene match: 9. Germline-derived CDR1 and CDR2 are SEHNR and FQNEAQ (reference sequence). The CDR3 is 17 amino acids. This CDR3 reads CASSLFVTSGGASEQFF. CDR3 coding DNA: TGTGCCAGCAGCTTATTCGTGACTAGCGGGGGGGCGAGTGAGCAGTTCTTC. The variable domain in full, with the rest retrieved from reference TRBV7-9 and TRBJ2-1, is DTGVSQNPRHKITKRGQNVTFRCDPISEHNRLYWYRQTLGQGPEFLTYFQNEAQLEKSRLLSDRFSAERPKGSFSTLEIQRTEQGDSAMYLCASSLFVTSGGASEQFFGPGTRLTVL.

This clone has only a few counts. The genes are TRBV29-1 and TRBJ1-5; D is undetermined. Trimming removed 4 bases from V and 5 bases from J, with 9 bases in between. This CDR3 has 12 residues. Germline CDR1 SQVTM, CDR2 ANQGSEA. The CDR3 DNA follows: TGCAGCGTTGCTTTTCGAGATCAGCCCCAGCATTTT. Translating it yields CSVAFRDQPQHF. Supplemented by reference TRBV29-1 and TRBJ1-5, the full variable domain reads SAVISQKPSRDICQRGTSLTIQCQVDSQVTMMFWYRQQPGQSLTLIATANQGSEATYESGFVIDKFPISRPNLTFSTLTVSNMSPEDSSIYLCSVAFRDQPQHFGDGTRLSIL.

This clone was observed a handful of times. The V and J genes are TRBV18 and TRBJ1-2, with 7 bases aligning to TRBD1. J was trimmed by 8 bases and V by 0 bases; bases with no gene match: 9. The CDR3 covers 15 residues. Germline CDR1 reads KGHSH; CDR2 reads LQKENI. The CDR3 is CASSPPGTVRRGYTF. The CDR3 coding sequence is TGTGCCAGCTCACCACCCGGGACAGTTCGCCGCGGCTACACCTTC.

Concerning this clone itself: Without the conserved terminal phenylalanine or tryptophan, this CDR3 likely stems from a read error. The DNA is omitted, as the CDR3 cannot be located on it reliably, and the CDR3 follows TCRdb's listing. J is TRBJ2-7 and V is TRBV28; the table's D call of TRBD1 was not tested on the DNA. Germline-derived CDR1 and CDR2 are MDHEN and SYDVKM. Termini included, the CDR3 measures 11 amino acids. This CDR3 is CASSSRDRKEI.

This clone was found a few times. The chain carries TRBV15 and TRBJ2-1, with TRBD2 as a possible D gene (5 bases). Germline CDR1 LNHNV, CDR2 YYDKDF (reference sequence). This CDR3 comprises 15 residues. Trimming stripped 1 base from V and 6 bases from J, with 13 bases between. CDR3 sequence (DNA): TGTGCCACCAGCAGAGTGGGAGCAGAAATCAATGAGCAGTTCTTC. It yields the protein CATSRVGAEINEQFF.

This clone was counted a few times. J is TRBJ1-4 and V is TRBV6-6; tentatively, D is TRBD1 (6 bases). Per germline, CDR1 MNHNY and CDR2 SVGAGI (reference sequence). V lost 7 bases and J 3 bases, leaving 12 bases between the germline ends. CDR3 length: 14 amino acids. The CDR3 DNA follows: TGTGCCAGCACCTTCAGGGGCCCTAATGAAAAACTGTTTTTT. Its translation: CASTFRGPNEKLFF.

The rearrangement uses TRBV4-1 and TRBJ2-1; 8 bases map to TRBD1. The CDR3 loop spans 19 amino acids. Germline-derived CDR1 and CDR2 are MGHRA and YSYEKL. With V trimmed by 2 bases and J by 5 bases, 17 bases remained unmatched. For the CDR3, the DNA is TGCGCCAGCAGCCAACCGGGACAGGCCTTCCCGGGACCAGACAATGAGCAGTTCTTC. The encoded protein is CASSQPGQAFPGPDNEQFF.

This clone was recorded a few times. The V and J genes are TRBV9 and TRBJ2-7, with TRBD1 identical over 8 bases. From germline, CDR1 is SGDLS and CDR2 YYNGEE. CDR3 size: 14 residues. V shed 7 bases, J shed 5 bases, and the junction held 11 bases outside the gene matches. In nucleotides, the CDR3 is TGTGCCAGCGGCTCAGACAGGGGTGTTGACGAGCAGTACTTC. This gives the protein CASGSDRGVDEQYF.

The chain has TRBV14 and TRBJ1-2; TRBD1 is a possible D gene (6 bases). V gave up 1 base and J gave up 4 bases, with 10 bases separating them. The germline CDR1 and CDR2 sequences are SGHDN and FVKESK. The CDR3 totals 14 residues. CDR3 sequence reads: CASSQVRGGYGYTF. Here the CDR3 DNA reads TGTGCCAGCAGCCAAGTCAGGGGTGGCTATGGCTACACCTTC.

V is TRBV25-1 and J is TRBJ1-4; D is undetermined. Trimming took 4 bases from V and 7 from J, leaving 13 bases between them. CDR1 MGHDK and CDR2 SYGVNS come from the germline V gene. The CDR3 loop spans 14 amino acids. DNA for the CDR3: TGTGCCAGCAGTGGGGTCAACTCAGGTGAAAAACTGTTTTTT. Its protein product is CASSGVNSGEKLFF.

V usage is TRBV19 and J usage is TRBJ2-3; D gene uncertain. V lost 3 bases, J lost 6 bases, and 4 bases lay in between. Germline V gives CDR1 LNHDA, CDR2 SQIVND (reference sequence). CDR3 size: 11 residues. The CDR3 coding sequence is TGTGCCAGTAGTATCGGTGATACGCAGTATTTT. The encoded protein is CASSIGDTQYF.

The chain employs TRBV19 and TRBJ2-7, with TRBD1 matching over 7 bases. Per the germline V gene, CDR1 is LNHDA and CDR2 is SQIVND (reference sequence). V lost 5 bases and J lost 6; bases outside the gene matches: 7. This CDR3 has 13 residues. CDR3 residues: CASSADRSAEQYF. DNA of the CDR3: TGTGCCAGTAGTGCGGACAGGTCGGCCGAGCAGTACTTC.